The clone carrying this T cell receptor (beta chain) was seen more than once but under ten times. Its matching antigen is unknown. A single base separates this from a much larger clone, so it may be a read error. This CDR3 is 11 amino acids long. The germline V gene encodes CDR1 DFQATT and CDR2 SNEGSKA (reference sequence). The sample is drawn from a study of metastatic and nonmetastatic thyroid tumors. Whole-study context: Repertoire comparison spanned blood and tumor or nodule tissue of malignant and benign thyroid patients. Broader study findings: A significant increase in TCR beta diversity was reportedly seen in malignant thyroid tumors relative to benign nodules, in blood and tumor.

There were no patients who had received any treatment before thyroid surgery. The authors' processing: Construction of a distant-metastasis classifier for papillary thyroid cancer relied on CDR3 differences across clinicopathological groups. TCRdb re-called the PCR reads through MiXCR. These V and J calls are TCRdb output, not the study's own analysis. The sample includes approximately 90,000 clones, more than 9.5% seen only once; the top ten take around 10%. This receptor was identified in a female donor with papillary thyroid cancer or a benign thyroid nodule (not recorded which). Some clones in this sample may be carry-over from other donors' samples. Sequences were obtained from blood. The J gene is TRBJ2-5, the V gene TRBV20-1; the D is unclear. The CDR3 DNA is TGCATCGGCGGTTTTCCGGAGACCCAGTACTTC. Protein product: CIGGFPETQYF.